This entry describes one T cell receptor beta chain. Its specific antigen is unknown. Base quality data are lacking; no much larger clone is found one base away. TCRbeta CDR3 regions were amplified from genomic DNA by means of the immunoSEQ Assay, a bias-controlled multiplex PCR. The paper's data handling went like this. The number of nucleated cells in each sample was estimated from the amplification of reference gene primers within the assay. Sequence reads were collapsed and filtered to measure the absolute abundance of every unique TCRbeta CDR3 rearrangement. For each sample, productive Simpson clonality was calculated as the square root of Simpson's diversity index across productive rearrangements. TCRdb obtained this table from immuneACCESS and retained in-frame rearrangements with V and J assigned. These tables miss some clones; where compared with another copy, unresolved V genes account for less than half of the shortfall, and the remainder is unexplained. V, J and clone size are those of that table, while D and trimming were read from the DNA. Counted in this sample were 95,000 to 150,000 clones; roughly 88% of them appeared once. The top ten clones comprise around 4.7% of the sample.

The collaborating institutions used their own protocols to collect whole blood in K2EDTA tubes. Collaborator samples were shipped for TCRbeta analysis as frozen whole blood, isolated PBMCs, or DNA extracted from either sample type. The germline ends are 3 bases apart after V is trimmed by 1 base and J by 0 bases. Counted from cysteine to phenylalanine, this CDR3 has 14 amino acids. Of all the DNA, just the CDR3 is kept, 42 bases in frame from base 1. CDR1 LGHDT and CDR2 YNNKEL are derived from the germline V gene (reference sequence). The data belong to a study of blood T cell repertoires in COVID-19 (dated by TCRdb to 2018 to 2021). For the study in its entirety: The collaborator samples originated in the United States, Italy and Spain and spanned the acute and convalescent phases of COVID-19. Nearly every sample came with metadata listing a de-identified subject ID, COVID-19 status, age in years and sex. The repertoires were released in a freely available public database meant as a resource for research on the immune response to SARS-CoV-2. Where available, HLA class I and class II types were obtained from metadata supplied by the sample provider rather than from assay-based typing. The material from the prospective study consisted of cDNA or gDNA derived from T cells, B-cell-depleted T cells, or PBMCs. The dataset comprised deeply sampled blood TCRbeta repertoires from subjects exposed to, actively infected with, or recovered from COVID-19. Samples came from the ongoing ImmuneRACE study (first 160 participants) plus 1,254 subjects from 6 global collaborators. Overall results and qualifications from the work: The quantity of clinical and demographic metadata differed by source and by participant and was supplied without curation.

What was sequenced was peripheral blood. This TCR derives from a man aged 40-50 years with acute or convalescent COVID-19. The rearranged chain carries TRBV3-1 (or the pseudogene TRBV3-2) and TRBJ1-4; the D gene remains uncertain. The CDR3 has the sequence CASSQAATNEKLFF. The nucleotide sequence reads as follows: TGTGCCAGCAGCCAAGCTGCAACTAATGAAAAACTGTTTTTT.